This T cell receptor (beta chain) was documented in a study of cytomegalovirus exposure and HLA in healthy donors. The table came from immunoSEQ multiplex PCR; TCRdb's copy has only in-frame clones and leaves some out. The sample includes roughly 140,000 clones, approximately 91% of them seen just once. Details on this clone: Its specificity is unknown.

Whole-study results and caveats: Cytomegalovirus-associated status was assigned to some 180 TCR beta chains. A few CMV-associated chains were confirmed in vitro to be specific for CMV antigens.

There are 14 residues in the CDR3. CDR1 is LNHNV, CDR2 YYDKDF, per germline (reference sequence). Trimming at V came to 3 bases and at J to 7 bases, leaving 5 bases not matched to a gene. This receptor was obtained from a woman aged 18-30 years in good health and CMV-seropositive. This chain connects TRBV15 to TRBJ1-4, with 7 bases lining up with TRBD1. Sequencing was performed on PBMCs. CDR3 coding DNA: TGTGCCACCAGCAGCAGGGGGACATTTGAAAAACTGTTTTTT. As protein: CATSSRGTFEKLFF.